This T cell receptor beta chain was captured in a study of blood T cell repertoires in COVID-19. At the level of the study: Acute-phase and convalescent COVID-19 samples originated in the United States, Italy and Spain. In each case, the material was cDNA or gDNA derived from T cells, B-cell-depleted T cells, or PBMCs.

Original methodology: Scientists estimated how many nucleated cells there were by amplifying reference gene primers. TCRdb's copy holds only in-frame clones and misses some; the assay was immunoSEQ multiplex PCR. The DNA was the basis for D and trimming; V, J and clone size are from that table. This sample carries around 75,000 clones, approximately 85% of them seen once, and the ten largest clones take approximately 5%. The junction had 7 bases not matched to a gene; V was cut back by 3 bases and J by 2 bases. The CDR3 has 16 residues. Germline-derived CDR1 and CDR2 are KGHSH and LQKENI. This receptor was identified in an elderly woman with active or convalescent COVID-19. V is TRBV18 and J is TRBJ2-3; 8 bases match TRBD2. The sample comprised peripheral blood. The CDR3 loop reads CASSPRTSSTTDTQYF. CDR3 coding DNA: TGTGCCAGCTCACCCCGGACTAGCTCCACCACAGATACGCAGTATTTT. Drawing the rest from reference TRBV18 and TRBJ2-3, the complete variable domain is NAGVMQNPRHLVRRRGQEARLRCSPMKGHSHVYWYRQLPEEGLKFMVYLQKENIIDESGMPKERFSAEFPKEGPSILRIQQVVRGDSAAYFCASSPRTSSTTDTQYFGPGTRLTVL.